This TCR beta chain was sequenced for a study of spatial heterogeneity in lung cancer. This clonotype was found many times. Stated time point: sample taken at primary tumor resection. Whole RNA was taken from tumor, nontumor lung or frozen PBMC; it was then sequenced unsorted. TCRdb ran MiXCR on the 5' RACE reads and lists one entry per CDR3 protein. The sample has approximately 40,000 distinct CDR3 sequences; approximately 5.6% are singletons. Trimming left V 0 bases short and J 10 bases short, with 16 bases between. This CDR3 contains 16 residues. CDR1 is SGHTA, CDR2 FQGTGA, per germline. The chain joins TRBV7-3 to TRBJ1-6; maybe TRBD1 (5 bases). The specimen comprised PBMCs, sampled at surgery. The source is a female donor with early-stage non-small cell lung cancer. CDR3 sequence reads: CASSLTRQGGGSPLHF. CDR3 DNA: TGTGCCAGCAGCTTAACACGGCAGGGAGGCGGCTCACCCCTCCACTTT.